This T cell receptor beta chain was captured in a study of blood T cell repertoires in COVID-19. In the original analysis: Estimated nucleated cell counts came from reference gene primer amplification. Using immunoSEQ multiplex PCR, the repertoire was profiled, and TCRdb retains in-frame clones only, with some absent. That table furnishes V, J and clone size, whereas the DNA furnished D and trimming. This table has 200,000 to 250,000 clones, 82% appearing once. V lost 5 bases and J 4 bases, leaving 12 bases between the germline ends. CDR1 is MDHEN, CDR2 SYDVKM, per germline. CDR3 length equals 14 residues.

V gene TRBV28 combines with J gene TRBJ1-5; TRBD1 is a possible D gene (6 bases). Sequenced: PBMCs or T cells enriched from blood (not recorded which). The clonotype was recovered from a woman aged 55-69 years who had recovered from COVID-19. For the CDR3, the DNA is TGTGCCAGCAGTCCCGGAGACAGGAATCAGCCCCAGCATTTT. Its protein is CASSPGDRNQPQHF.